The 21 T cell receptor beta chains below come from one sample, sequenced in a study of blood T cell repertoires in COVID-19. Generated by immunoSEQ multiplex PCR, the TCRdb table keeps only in-frame clones and is missing some. Found here are approximately 490,000 clones, 80% to 90% of them singletons; the top ten hold 8.3%. The sequencing sample was made of PBMCs or T cells enriched from blood (not recorded which). The source is a woman in her fifties or sixties who had recovered from COVID-19.

This clone was counted a few times. Other DNA sequences in the same sample also yield this CDR3. The chain carries TRBV18 and TRBJ2-2, with D unresolved. There are 12 residues in the CDR3. CDR1 KGHSH and CDR2 LQKENI come from the germline V gene. Trimming cost V 3 bases and J 5 bases, with 4 bases left between them. The CDR3 sequence is CASSPSTGELFF. The CDR3 coding sequence is TGTGCCAGCTCACCGAGTACCGGGGAGCTGTTTTTT.

The rearrangement links TRBV7-6 to TRBJ2-1, with 7 nucleotides matching TRBD1. V shed 2 bases and J 6 bases; nucleotides not matched to a gene: 7. Germline V gene lookup returns CDR1 SGHVS and CDR2 FNYEAQ. The CDR3 sequence is 15 residues long. CDR3 coding DNA: TGTGCCAGCAGCTTATCGCCTACAGGGGTCAATGAGCAGTTCTTC. Translation gives CASSLSPTGVNEQFF.

The rearrangement uses TRBV24-1 and TRBJ2-3; 9 bases are shared with TRBD1. V was clipped by 9 bases and J by 3 bases; unmatched bases: 9. CDR3 length equals 15 residues. Germline CDR1 and CDR2: KGHDR and SFDVKD. CDR3 residues: CATGIGQGRTDTQYF. The CDR3 DNA reads TGTGCCACCGGAATAGGACAGGGGAGGACAGATACGCAGTATTTT.

The genes are TRBV7-2 and TRBJ1-2; D remains ambiguous. There are 14 residues in the CDR3. The ends were cut back, 2 bases at V and 0 bases at J, with 7 bases in the middle. Germline loops: CDR1 SGHTA, CDR2 FQGNSA. The CDR3 is CASSLSSSNYGYTF. The CDR3, as DNA: TGTGCCAGCAGCTTATCCAGTTCTAACTATGGCTACACCTTC.

A single count supports this clone. The CDR3 sequence is CSVGGSGNTIYF. DNA for the CDR3: TGCAGCGTTGGAGGGTCTGGAAACACCATATATTTT. The chain links TRBV29-1 to TRBJ1-3; D is unclear. The V gene lost 4 bases and the J gene lost 1 base, with 5 bases spanning the gap. The CDR3 totals 12 residues. Germline lookup yields CDR1 SQVTM and CDR2 ANQGSEA.

V is TRBV11-2 and J is TRBJ2-2; TRBD1 is a possible D gene (6 bases). Germline V lookup: CDR1 SGHAT, CDR2 FQNNGV. This CDR3 has 15 amino acids. The V and J ends lost 5 bases and 4 bases respectively, with 14 bases between them. Here the CDR3 reads CASSGFYRATGELFF. Here the CDR3 DNA reads TGTGCCAGCAGCGGGTTTTACAGGGCCACCGGGGAGCTGTTTTTT. Based on the CDR3 plus reference TRBV11-2 and TRBJ2-2, the full variable domain is EAGVAQSPRYKIIEKRQSVAFWCNPISGHATLYWYQQILGQGPKLLIQFQNNGVVDDSQLPKDRFSAERLKGVDSTLKIQPAKLEDSAVYLCASSGFYRATGELFFGEGSRLTVL.

There are a few counts of this clone. This chain joins TRBV7-8 and TRBJ2-7; D possibly corresponds to TRBD2 (6 bases). The CDR3 length is 16 residues. The germline V and J ends were trimmed by 3 bases and 0 bases, with 15 bases remaining between them. The germline gives CDR1 SGHVS, CDR2 FQNEAQ. The CDR3: CASSLAVADFSYEQYF. CDR3 DNA sequence: TGTGCCAGCAGCTTGGCGGTAGCGGATTTCTCCTACGAGCAGTACTTC.

V usage is TRBV24-1 and J usage is TRBJ1-2; D remains unclear. The CDR3 loop spans 14 amino acids. The V end was cut by 1 base, the J end by 2 bases, with 7 bases between. Germline V gene sequence: CDR1 KGHDR, CDR2 SFDVKD. This CDR3 reads CATSDFPLNYGYTF. CDR3 nucleotide sequence: TGTGCCACCAGTGATTTCCCCCTGAACTATGGCTACACCTTC.

The chain employs TRBV6-5 and TRBJ1-1; 7 bases map to TRBD1. This CDR3 is 13 amino acids long. V shed 11 bases and J 1 base; nucleotides not matched to a gene: 7. Germline CDR1 and CDR2: MNHEY and SVGAGI. The CDR3 loop is CAAYRDRNTEAFF. CDR3 in DNA: TGTGCCGCTTACAGGGACAGGAACACTGAAGCTTTCTTT.

This CDR3 is CASTGGVGAFF. In nucleotides, the CDR3 is TGTGCCAGCACCGGAGGAGTAGGAGCTTTCTTT. V usage is TRBV5-6 and J usage is TRBJ1-1, with unresolved D. Germline lookup yields CDR1 SGHDT and CDR2 YYEEEE. Trimming pared 6 bases from V and 10 bases from J, leaving 13 bases between. There are 11 residues in the CDR3.

Written as DNA, the CDR3 is TGTGCCAGCAGAGCCGGGACAGGGGTTCGGTCCGGGGAGCTGTTTTTT. It translates to CASRAGTGVRSGELFF. The chain carries TRBV5-4 and TRBJ2-2; 10 bases map to TRBD1. This CDR3 is 16 amino acids long. The V segment lost 5 bases and the J segment 6 bases; nucleotides outside the gene matches: 10. Looked up from germline, CDR1 is SGHNT and CDR2 is YYREEE (reference sequence).

This chain uses TRBV13 with TRBJ1-2, with 9 bases aligning to TRBD1. Germline CDR1 PRHDT, CDR2 FYEKMQ (reference sequence). J was trimmed by 7 bases and V by 4 bases; bases with no gene match: 7. The CDR3 has 14 residues. The CDR3 DNA sequence: TGTGCCAGCAGCTCAGCACAGGGGGCGTTTGGCTACACCTTC. It translates to CASSSAQGAFGYTF.

The chain is built from TRBV11-2 and TRBJ1-1, with 7 bases lining up with TRBD1. CDR1 SGHAT and CDR2 FQNNGV come from the germline V gene. The CDR3 is 11 residues long. CDR3 DNA sequence: TGTGCACGACAGGGGAACACTGAAGCTTTCTTT. This translates into CARQGNTEAFF. Together with reference TRBV11-2 and TRBJ1-1, the CDR3 gives the full variable domain: EAGVAQSPRYKIIEKRQSVAFWCNPISGHATLYWYQQILGQGPKLLIQFQNNGVVDDSQLPKDRFSAERLKGVDSTLKIQPAKLEDSAVYLCARQGNTEAFFGQGTRLTVV.

The genes are TRBV10-1 and TRBJ1-5; perhaps TRBD1 as D (6 bases). The length of the CDR3 is 15 residues. With 3 bases removed from V and 7 bases from J, the gap between germline ends came to 16 bases. Germline V gene lookup returns CDR1 WNHNN and CDR2 SYGVQD (reference sequence). CDR3 residues: CASSDGQGSKQPQHF. In nucleotides, the CDR3 is TGCGCCAGCAGTGACGGCCAGGGGTCCAAGCAGCCCCAGCATTTT.

V gene TRBV5-6 combines with J gene TRBJ1-5; the D is unclear. V lost 0 bases, J lost 3 bases, and 10 bases lay in between. Germline lookup yields CDR1 SGHDT and CDR2 YYEEEE. The CDR3 is 15 amino acids. CDR3 DNA sequence: TGTGCCAGCAGCTTGGGCCAGGCGATCAATCAGCCCCAGCATTTT. Its translation is CASSLGQAINQPQHF. Full variable domain (rest looked up from reference TRBV5-6 and TRBJ1-5): DAGVTQSPTHLIKTRGQQVTLRCSPKSGHDTVSWYQQALGQGPQFIFQYYEEEERQRGNFPDRFSGHQFPNYSSELNVNALLLGDSALYLCASSLGQAINQPQHFGDGTRLSIL.

The chain couples TRBV5-1 to TRBJ1-2, with TRBD1 matching over 8 bases. The CDR3 has 14 residues. The ends lost 4 bases at V and 2 bases at J; junction bases unmatched: 4. Germline assignment: CDR1 SGHRS and CDR2 YFSETQ. CDR3 nucleotides: TGCGCCAGCAGCGTCTCAGGGGGCAACTATGGCTACACCTTC. It encodes CASSVSGGNYGYTF.

The chain combines TRBV14 with TRBJ2-1; TRBD2 matches 8 bases. J lost 0 bases, V lost 4 bases, and 2 bases had no gene match. This CDR3 comprises 15 residues. Germline V gene data show CDR1 as SGHDN and CDR2 as FVKESK. Here the CDR3 reads CASSRRGVSYNEQFF. CDR3 bases: TGTGCCAGCAGCCGGCGGGGGGTCTCCTACAATGAGCAGTTCTTC.

V is TRBV18 and J is TRBJ2-5, with D possibly TRBD2 on 6 matching bases. V lost 2 bases and J 2 bases, leaving 9 bases between the germline ends. The CDR3 totals 14 residues. Per the germline V gene, CDR1 is KGHSH and CDR2 is LQKENI. CDR3 sequence: CASSPAGSQETQYF. For the CDR3, the DNA is TGTGCCAGCTCACCAGCGGGGTCACAAGAGACCCAGTACTTC.

This rearrangement joins TRBV2 to TRBJ1-5; 9 nucleotides line up with TRBD1. The V and J ends lost 6 bases and 4 bases, in that order; junction bases with no gene match: 7. The CDR3 loop spans 15 amino acids. Germline-derived CDR1 and CDR2 are SNHLY and FYNNEI. The CDR3 protein is CASRAGTGKNQPQHF. The CDR3 DNA reads TGTGCCAGCAGGGCCGGGACAGGGAAGAATCAGCCCCAGCATTTT.

The CDR3 DNA follows: TGTGCCAGCAGCTTGGCCGGCAGGAAATACAATGAGCAGTTCTTC. As protein: CASSLAGRKYNEQFF. V is TRBV5-4 and J is TRBJ2-1; D gene uncertain. CDR3 length equals 15 residues. Germline assignment: CDR1 SGHNT and CDR2 YYREEE (reference sequence). V was pared by 0 bases and J by 4 bases, with 11 bases between.

This clone was recorded once. The J gene is TRBJ2-3, the V gene TRBV7-2, with 11 bases matching TRBD2. Trimming at V came to 0 bases and at J to 11 bases, leaving 4 bases not matched to a gene. The CDR3 is 14 amino acids. The germline gives CDR1 SGHTA, CDR2 FQGNSA. Here the CDR3 DNA reads TGTGCCAGCAGCTTAGCTTCGACTAGCGGGGTGCAGTATTTT. This sequence encodes CASSLASTSGVQYF.